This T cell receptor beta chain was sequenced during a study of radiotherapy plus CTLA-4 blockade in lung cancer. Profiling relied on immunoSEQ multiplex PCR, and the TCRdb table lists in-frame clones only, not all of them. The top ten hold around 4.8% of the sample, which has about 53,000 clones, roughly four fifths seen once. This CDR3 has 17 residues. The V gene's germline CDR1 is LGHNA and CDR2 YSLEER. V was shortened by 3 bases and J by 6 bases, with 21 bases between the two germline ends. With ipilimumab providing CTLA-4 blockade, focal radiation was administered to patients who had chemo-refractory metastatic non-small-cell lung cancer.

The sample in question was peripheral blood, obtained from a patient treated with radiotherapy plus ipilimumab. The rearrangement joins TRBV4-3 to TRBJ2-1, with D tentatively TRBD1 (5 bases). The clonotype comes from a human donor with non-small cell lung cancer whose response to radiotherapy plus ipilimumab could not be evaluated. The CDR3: CASSHRWGQTGTNEQFF. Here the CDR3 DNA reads TGCGCCAGCAGCCATCGTTGGGGCCAAACAGGCACCAATGAGCAGTTCTTC.